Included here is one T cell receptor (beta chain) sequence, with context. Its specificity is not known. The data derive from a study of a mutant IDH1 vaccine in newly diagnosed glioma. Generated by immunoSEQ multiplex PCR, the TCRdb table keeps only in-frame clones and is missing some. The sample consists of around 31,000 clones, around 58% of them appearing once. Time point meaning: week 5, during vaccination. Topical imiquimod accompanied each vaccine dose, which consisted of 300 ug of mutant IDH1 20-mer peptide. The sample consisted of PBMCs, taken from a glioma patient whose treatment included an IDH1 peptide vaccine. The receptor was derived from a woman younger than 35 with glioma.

CDR3 amino acids: CASSLVGNTEAFF. The CDR3 bases are TGTGCCAGCAGCTTAGTCGGCAACACTGAAGCTTTCTTT. The J gene is TRBJ1-1, the V gene TRBV13; D not resolved. V was shortened by 1 base and J by 2 bases, with 5 bases between the two germline ends. This CDR3 contains 13 residues. Germline V gives CDR1 PRHDT, CDR2 FYEKMQ (reference sequence). Together with reference TRBV13 and TRBJ1-1, the CDR3 gives the full variable domain: AAGVIQSPRHLIKEKRETATLKCYPIPRHDTVYWYQQGPGQDPQFLISFYEKMQSDKGSIPDRFSAQQFSDYHSELNMSSLELGDSALYFCASSLVGNTEAFFGQGTRLTVV.